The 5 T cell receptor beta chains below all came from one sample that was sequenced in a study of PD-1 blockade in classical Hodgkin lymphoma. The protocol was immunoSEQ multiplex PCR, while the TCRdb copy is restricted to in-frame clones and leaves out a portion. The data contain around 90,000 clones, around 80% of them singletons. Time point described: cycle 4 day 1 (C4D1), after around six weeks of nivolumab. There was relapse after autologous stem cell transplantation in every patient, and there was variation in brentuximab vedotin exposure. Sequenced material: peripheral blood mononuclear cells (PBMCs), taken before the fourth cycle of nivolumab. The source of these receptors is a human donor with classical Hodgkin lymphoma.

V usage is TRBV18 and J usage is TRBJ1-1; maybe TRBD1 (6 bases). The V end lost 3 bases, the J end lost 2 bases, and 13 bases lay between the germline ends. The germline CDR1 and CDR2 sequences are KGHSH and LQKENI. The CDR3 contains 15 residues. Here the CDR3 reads CASSPTGLINTEAFF. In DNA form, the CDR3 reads TGTGCCAGCTCACCTACAGGGTTAATCAACACTGAAGCTTTCTTT.

CDR3 sequence: CASMRSGASGNYEQYF. CDR3 bases: TGTGCCAGTATGAGGTCTGGAGCTAGCGGGAATTACGAGCAGTACTTC. The chain links TRBV19 to TRBJ2-7, with TRBD2 matching 9 bases. The ends lost 7 bases at V and 4 bases at J; junction bases unmatched: 14. Germline loops: CDR1 LNHDA, CDR2 SQIVND (reference sequence). This CDR3 region has 16 residues.

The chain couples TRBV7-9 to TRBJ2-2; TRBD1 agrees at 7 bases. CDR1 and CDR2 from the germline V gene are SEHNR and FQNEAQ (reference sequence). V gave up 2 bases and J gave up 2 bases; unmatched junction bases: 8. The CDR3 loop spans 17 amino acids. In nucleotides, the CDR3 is TGTGCCAGCAGCTTAAGGACCGGGACAGTTAACACCGGGGAGCTGTTTTTT. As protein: CASSLRTGTVNTGELFF.

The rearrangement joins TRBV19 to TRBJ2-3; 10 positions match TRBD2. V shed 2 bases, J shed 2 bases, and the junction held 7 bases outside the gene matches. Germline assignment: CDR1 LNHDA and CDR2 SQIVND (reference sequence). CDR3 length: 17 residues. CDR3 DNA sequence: TGTGCCAGTAGTATAAGGCCTAGCGGGGGCCCCACAGATACGCAGTATTTT. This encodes CASSIRPSGGPTDTQYF.

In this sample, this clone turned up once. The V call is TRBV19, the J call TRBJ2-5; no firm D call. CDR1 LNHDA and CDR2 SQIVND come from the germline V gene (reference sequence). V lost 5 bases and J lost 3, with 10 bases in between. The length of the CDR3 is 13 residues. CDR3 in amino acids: CASSLRHEETQYF. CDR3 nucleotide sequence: TGTGCCAGTAGTCTAAGACATGAAGAGACCCAGTACTTC.